This T cell receptor (beta chain) is drawn from a study of blood T cell repertoires in COVID-19. Background on the study: Both acute and convalescent COVID-19 samples were obtained from the United States, Italy and Spain. Nucleic acid was either cDNA or gDNA, and it came from T cells, B-cell-depleted T cells, or PBMCs.

Methods used by the authors: Reference gene primer amplification gave estimated nucleated cell counts. Sequencing was performed with immunoSEQ multiplex PCR; in TCRdb, only in-frame clones are kept and a portion is missing. That table gives V, J and clone size, and the DNA gave D and trimming. The sample lists 110,000 to 150,000 clones, 75% to 90% occurring once. Trimming at V came to 4 bases and at J to 2 bases, leaving 2 bases not matched to a gene. In germline, CDR1 is LNHDA, CDR2 SQIVND (reference sequence). The CDR3 runs 15 residues. The sequencing sample was made of peripheral blood. The sequence was obtained from a man in his sixties with active or convalescent COVID-19. This sequence joins TRBV19 and TRBJ1-5; 10 bases line up with TRBD1. The CDR3 bases are TGTGCCAGTAGTAGGGACAGGGGTGGCAATCAGCCCCAGCATTTT. Its translation is CASSRDRGGNQPQHF.